This entry lists 31 T cell receptor beta chains sequenced from one sample in a study of CD8 T cells in ankylosing spondylitis. TCRdb reprocessed the 5' RACE reads via MiXCR and lists one record per CDR3 protein. There are 250,000 or so distinct CDR3 sequences in the sample; about 10% occur only once, and approximately 6.6% lies in the top ten. The specimen sequenced was blood, either unsorted or a sorted T cell fraction (not recorded which). The receptor set was obtained from a male donor with ankylosing spondylitis or in good health (not recorded which).

This clonotype has a count of ten or more. The CDR3, as DNA: TGCGCCAGCAGCCAAGAGGGCTCGGTCGCCGGGGAGCTGTTTTTT. This translates into CASSQEGSVAGELFF. The J gene is TRBJ2-2, the V gene TRBV4-1; D ambiguous. Trimming pared 0 bases from V and 6 bases from J, leaving 11 bases between. CDR1 is MGHRA and CDR2 is YSYEKL in the germline V gene. This CDR3 has 15 amino acids.

The chain uses TRBV7-2 and TRBJ1-2, with 8 bases lining up with TRBD1. V lost 1 base and J lost 6; bases outside the gene matches: 10. This CDR3 has 16 amino acids. Germline lookup yields CDR1 SGHTA and CDR2 FQGNSA. The CDR3 region has the DNA TGTGCCAGCAGCTTAGTATCGACAGGGGATTCTCATGGCTACACCTTC. This sequence encodes CASSLVSTGDSHGYTF.

V usage is TRBV28 and J usage is TRBJ1-2, with TRBD1 as a possible D gene (6 bases). The length of the CDR3 is 11 residues. Trimming removed 8 bases from V and 7 bases from J, with 11 bases in between. Germline V gene lookup returns CDR1 MDHEN and CDR2 SYDVKM. Written as DNA, the CDR3 is TGTGCCAGCCGTATCAGGGGTGGCTACACCTTC. Residues: CASRIRGGYTF.

The gene calls are TRBV12-3 or TRBV12-4 and TRBJ1-2, with 9 bases that match TRBD1. J lost 4 bases, V lost 6 bases, and 9 bases had no gene match. The CDR3 has 15 residues. The CDR3 DNA sequence: TGTGCCAGCAGGGGGGGACAGGGAGAGATCTATGGCTACACCTTC. Its protein is CASRGGQGEIYGYTF.

This clonotype was counted a few times. The chain joins TRBV5-1 to TRBJ2-1, with 7 bases lining up with TRBD1. Germline trimming cut 2 bases from V and 0 bases from J; bases unmatched to any gene: 8. Germline-derived CDR1 and CDR2 are SGHRS and YFSETQ. The CDR3 loop spans 17 amino acids. The CDR3 sequence: CASSLTGTVSSYNEQFF. The CDR3 nucleotides read TGCGCCAGCAGCTTAACCGGGACAGTAAGCTCCTACAATGAGCAGTTCTTC.

This clonotype was detected ten times or more. The rearrangement uses TRBV7-9 and TRBJ2-7; 8 bases map to TRBD1. The length of the CDR3 is 15 residues. Germline V gene data show CDR1 as SEHNR and CDR2 as FQNEAQ (reference sequence). The V and J ends lost 0 bases and 3 bases, in that order; junction bases with no gene match: 4. CDR3 residues: CASSLAGTGGYEQYF. CDR3 sequence (DNA): TGTGCCAGCAGCTTAGCGGGGACAGGAGGCTACGAGCAGTACTTC.

This clonotype was counted ten times or more. This rearrangement joins TRBV12-3 or TRBV12-4 to TRBJ1-6; possibly TRBD1 for D (5 bases). V lost 5 bases and J lost 12, with 17 bases in between. CDR3 length: 14 amino acids. The CDR3 nucleotides are TGTGCCAGCAGTCCCTCGGGGGGGGAGGGACCCCTCCACTTT. It is translated as CASSPSGGEGPLHF.

Ten or more counts support this clonotype. V gene TRBV29-1 combines with J gene TRBJ2-7; 7 nucleotides line up with TRBD1. The junction had 6 bases not matched to a gene; V was cut back by 6 bases and J by 1 base. Per the germline V gene, CDR1 is SQVTM and CDR2 is ANQGSEA. The CDR3 has 13 residues. CDR3 bases: TGCAGCGTGTACCCACAGGGGTCCTACGAGCAGTACTTC. This sequence encodes CSVYPQGSYEQYF.

The chain combines TRBV29-1 with TRBJ2-6; D is ambiguous. Trimming left V 4 bases short and J 6 bases short, with 7 bases between. CDR3 length: 12 residues. Germline CDR1 reads SQVTM; CDR2 reads ANQGSEA. This chain's CDR3 is CSVVGEANVLTF. DNA of the CDR3: TGCAGCGTTGTAGGTGAGGCCAACGTCCTGACTTTC. Variable domain in full (rest from reference TRBV29-1 and TRBJ2-6): SAVISQKPSRDICQRGTSLTIQCQVDSQVTMMFWYRQQPGQSLTLIATANQGSEATYESGFVIDKFPISRPNLTFSTLTVSNMSPEDSSIYLCSVVGEANVLTFGAGSRLTVL.

V gene TRBV11-1 combines with J gene TRBJ2-1; D unclear. This CDR3 spans 17 amino acids. V lost 4 bases to trimming and J lost 0 bases, with 16 bases between them. The germline V gene encodes CDR1 SGHAT and CDR2 FQDESV (reference sequence). DNA for the CDR3: TGTGCCAGCAGCTCACCACTGAAGGGTCTCTCCTACAATGAGCAGTTCTTC. It is translated as CASSSPLKGLSYNEQFF.

The table lists this clonotype with a few counts. V is TRBV20-1 and J is TRBJ1-6, with D hard to call. The CDR3 contains 16 residues. V lost 3 bases to trimming and J lost 0 bases, with 12 bases between them. CDR1 and CDR2 from the germline V gene are DFQATT and SNEGSKA (reference sequence). The CDR3 is CSARVFGYSYNSPLHF. In DNA form, the CDR3 reads TGCAGTGCTAGGGTTTTCGGATACTCCTATAATTCACCCCTCCACTTT.

The chain carries TRBV5-1 and TRBJ2-7, with 10 bases identical to TRBD1. The CDR3 consists of 14 residues. Germline-derived CDR1 and CDR2 are SGHRS and YFSETQ. V shed 0 bases and J 5 bases; nucleotides not matched to a gene: 2. CDR3: CASSLGQGANEQYF. CDR3 bases: TGCGCCAGCAGCTTGGGACAGGGGGCAAACGAGCAGTACTTC.

This clonotype was counted at least ten times. The genes are TRBV10-3 and TRBJ2-3; 8 bases are shared with TRBD2. Germline CDR1 is ENHRY and CDR2 is SYGVKD. V lost 4 bases to trimming and J lost 7 bases; unmatched junction nucleotides: 10. This CDR3 has 15 residues. CDR3 loop: CAISVGGAGVNTQYF. The DNA for the CDR3 is TGTGCCATCAGTGTCGGGGGGGCTGGGGTAAATACGCAGTATTTT.

V is TRBV29-1 and J is TRBJ2-2, with D unclear. CDR1 is SQVTM, CDR2 ANQGSEA, per germline. This CDR3 contains 11 residues. V was cut by 7 bases and J by 2 bases, with 5 bases left in between. In DNA, the CDR3 is TGCAGCGCCGGTAACACCGGGGAGCTGTTTTTT. Translation: CSAGNTGELFF.

The sample holds many counts of this clonotype. The CDR3 DNA sequence: TGCGCCAGCACCCAGACAGGGTGGGGCACTGAAGCTTTCTTT. Its protein is CASTQTGWGTEAFF. The rearrangement links TRBV10-2 to TRBJ1-1; 7 nucleotides line up with TRBD1. V shed 7 bases and J 4 bases; nucleotides not matched to a gene: 9. The length of the CDR3 is 14 residues. Per germline, CDR1 WSHSY and CDR2 SAAADI.

This clonotype was counted a single time. A much larger clone sits a single nucleotide away, making a read error possible. DNA for the CDR3: TGCAGCGCACACCGGACCTGGGGGTCCGACACTGAAGCTTTCTTT. This gives the protein CSAHRTWGSDTEAFF. J is TRBJ1-1 and V is TRBV29-1; TRBD1 might be the D (5 bases). Germline CDR1 is SQVTM and CDR2 is ANQGSEA. This CDR3 comprises 15 residues. Trimming took off 7 bases at V and 3 bases at J, with 21 bases between the two ends.

This clonotype was found many times. The chain is built from TRBV12-3 or TRBV12-4 and TRBJ2-7; D not resolved. The V end lost 5 bases, the J end lost 4 bases, and 12 bases lay between the germline ends. The CDR3 covers 13 residues. CDR3 nucleotides: TGTGCCAGCAGTCCCAGTCTGGAATACGAGCAGTACTTC. It yields the protein CASSPSLEYEQYF.

This clonotype occurred a few times. The DNA of the CDR3 is TGTGCCAGCAGCCCCGACACCTATTACGAGCAGTACTTC. Translated: CASSPDTYYEQYF. This chain connects TRBV5-5 to TRBJ2-7; D remains unclear. V was cut by 4 bases and J by 4 bases, with 12 bases left in between. From germline, CDR1 is SGHKS and CDR2 YYEKEE (reference sequence). CDR3 length: 13 residues.

This clonotype was counted between two and nine times. This sequence joins TRBV13 and TRBJ2-1, with D possibly matching TRBD2 (6 bases). This CDR3 is built from 13 residues. V dropped 5 bases and J dropped 10 bases, with 15 bases sitting between them. Germline-derived CDR1 and CDR2 are PRHDT and FYEKMQ (reference sequence). The chain's CDR3 is CASSGTRTIEQFF. The CDR3 nucleotides read TGTGCCAGCAGCGGCACCAGGACTATCGAGCAGTTCTTC.

This clonotype was picked up many times. The rearrangement uses TRBV7-2 and TRBJ1-5; the D is unclear. Germline V gene sequence: CDR1 SGHTA, CDR2 FQGNSA. The CDR3 loop spans 16 amino acids. V lost 1 base to trimming and J lost 1 base, with 11 bases between them. The CDR3 DNA reads TGTGCCAGCAGCTTAGGGCGGGTCGGGAGCAATCAGCCCCAGCATTTT. It translates to CASSLGRVGSNQPQHF.

This clonotype has ten or more counts. V is TRBV20-1 and J is TRBJ2-5; TRBD1 might be the D (6 bases). CDR1 is DFQATT and CDR2 is SNEGSKA in the germline V gene (reference sequence). The CDR3 covers 18 residues. The V end was cut by 0 bases, the J end by 1 base, with 21 bases between. The CDR3 region has the DNA TGCAGTGCTAGAGAAGCCGGGACAAACGCCCCCCCCCAAGAGACCCAGTACTTC. Amino acids: CSAREAGTNAPPQETQYF.

This clonotype has at least ten counts. This chain connects TRBV5-1 to TRBJ2-7; D not certain. Germline V CDR1 and CDR2: SGHRS, YFSETQ. V was shortened by 0 bases and J by 5 bases, with 9 bases between the two germline ends. The CDR3 covers 13 residues. The CDR3 is CASSLGPSNEQYF. The CDR3 coding sequence is TGCGCCAGCAGCTTGGGTCCATCCAACGAGCAGTACTTC.

This clonotype was detected only a few times. The chain couples TRBV6-1 to TRBJ2-7; TRBD1 aligns across 7 bases. V shed 10 bases, J shed 5 bases, and the junction held 14 bases outside the gene matches. Looked up from germline, CDR1 is MNHNS and CDR2 is SASEGT. This CDR3 has 14 amino acids. CDR3 bases: TGTGCCACTGCGAACAGGGGCCGTCGGGACGAGCAGTACTTC. Its translation: CATANRGRRDEQYF.

This clonotype has ten or more counts. This chain uses TRBV28 with TRBJ2-3, with 9 bases lining up with TRBD2. Germline lookup yields CDR1 MDHEN and CDR2 SYDVKM. With 7 bases clipped from V and 5 bases from J, the junction kept 7 bases outside the gene matches. The CDR3 spans 14 residues. CDR3: CASNLAGARDTQYF. The DNA of the CDR3 is TGTGCCAGCAACTTAGCGGGAGCTAGAGATACGCAGTATTTT.

This clonotype was counted many times. The chain combines TRBV5-1 with TRBJ2-7, with 10 bases lining up with TRBD1. V was clipped by 4 bases and J by 5 bases; unmatched bases: 12. CDR3 length: 16 residues. CDR1 is SGHRS and CDR2 is YFSETQ in the germline V gene. The chain's CDR3 is CASSLWRDRGLDEQYF. The CDR3 nucleotides read TGCGCCAGCAGCCTTTGGAGAGACAGGGGGCTGGACGAGCAGTACTTC.

This clonotype was seen only a few times. The chain employs TRBV20-1 and TRBJ1-1; the D gene is possibly TRBD1 (5 bases). V lost 3 bases and J lost 2, with 13 bases in between. The CDR3 sequence is 14 residues long. CDR1 and CDR2 (germline): DFQATT, SNEGSKA (reference sequence). CDR3 protein: CSASYLGANTEAFF. As DNA, the CDR3 is TGCAGTGCTAGTTACCTAGGGGCAAACACTGAAGCTTTCTTT.

This clonotype was counted ten times or more. The chain joins TRBV29-1 to TRBJ2-7, with unresolved D. The germline V and J ends were trimmed by 4 bases and 3 bases, with 7 bases remaining between them. Germline V lookup: CDR1 SQVTM, CDR2 ANQGSEA. The CDR3 extends over 11 amino acids. DNA of the CDR3: TGCAGCGTTGGGACGGACTACGAGCAGTACTTC. Protein sequence: CSVGTDYEQYF.

The chain employs TRBV2 and TRBJ2-2, with D uncertain. Germline CDR1 is SNHLY and CDR2 is FYNNEI. The CDR3 length is 14 residues. Trimming stripped 4 bases from V and 5 bases from J, with 11 bases between. The CDR3 loop reads CASSVVARTGELFF. The CDR3 nucleotides read TGTGCCAGCAGTGTGGTTGCGAGAACCGGGGAGCTGTTTTTT.

This clonotype was counted at least ten times. The V gene is TRBV6-5, the J gene TRBJ1-5; no reliable D call. The ends were cut back, 0 bases at V and 6 bases at J, with 6 bases in the middle. The CDR3 runs 13 residues. Looked up from germline, CDR1 is MNHEY and CDR2 is SVGAGI. The CDR3 here is CASSYSWGQPQHF. CDR3 coding DNA: TGTGCCAGCAGTTACTCTTGGGGTCAGCCCCAGCATTTT.

A remark on this clonotype: This could be a read error, since a much larger clone is one nucleotide away. The V and J genes are TRBV20-1 and TRBJ2-3, with 7 bases identical to TRBD2. The CDR3 covers 15 residues. Germline CDR1 is DFQATT and CDR2 is SNEGSKA (reference sequence). V trimming: 1 base; J trimming: 2 bases; junction bases outside the gene matches: 6. This CDR3 is CSARVFAGDTDTQYF. In DNA form, the CDR3 reads TGCAGTGCTAGAGTTTTTGCGGGGGACACAGATACGCAGTATTTT.

The sample holds a few counts of this clonotype. J is TRBJ2-2 and V is TRBV19; D may be TRBD1 (6 bases). Deletions cut 4 bases from V and 5 bases from J, with 17 bases between. The CDR3 is 16 amino acids. Germline lookup yields CDR1 LNHDA and CDR2 SQIVND (reference sequence). The CDR3: CASSRDNLRGTGELFF. The CDR3 coding sequence is TGTGCCAGTAGTAGGGACAACCTCCGAGGTACCGGGGAGCTGTTTTTT.